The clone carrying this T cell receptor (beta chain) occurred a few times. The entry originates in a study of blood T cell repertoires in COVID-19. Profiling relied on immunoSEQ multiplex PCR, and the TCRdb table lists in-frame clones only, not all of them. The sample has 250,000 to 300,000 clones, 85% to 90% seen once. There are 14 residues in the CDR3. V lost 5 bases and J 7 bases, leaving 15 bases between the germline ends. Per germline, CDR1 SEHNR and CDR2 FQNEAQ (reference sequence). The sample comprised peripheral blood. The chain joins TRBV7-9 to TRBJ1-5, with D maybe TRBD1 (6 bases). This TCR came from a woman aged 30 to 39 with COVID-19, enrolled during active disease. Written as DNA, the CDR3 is TGTGCCAGCAGCCCCCTGGACAGTGAACAGCCCCAGCATTTT. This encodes CASSPLDSEQPQHF.